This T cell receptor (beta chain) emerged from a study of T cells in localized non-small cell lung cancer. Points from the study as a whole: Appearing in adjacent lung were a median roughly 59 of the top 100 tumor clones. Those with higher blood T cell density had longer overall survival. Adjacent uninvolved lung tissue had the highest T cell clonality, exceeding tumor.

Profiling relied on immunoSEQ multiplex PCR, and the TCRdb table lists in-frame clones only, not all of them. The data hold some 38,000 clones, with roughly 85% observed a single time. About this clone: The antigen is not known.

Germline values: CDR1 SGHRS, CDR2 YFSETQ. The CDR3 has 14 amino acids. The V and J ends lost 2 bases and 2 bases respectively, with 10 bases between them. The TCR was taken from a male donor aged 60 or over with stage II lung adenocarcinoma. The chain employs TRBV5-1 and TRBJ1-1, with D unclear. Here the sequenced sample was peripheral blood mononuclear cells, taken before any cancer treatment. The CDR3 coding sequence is TGCGCCAGCAGCTTATCCTTAGGTAACACTGAAGCTTTCTTT. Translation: CASSLSLGNTEAFF.